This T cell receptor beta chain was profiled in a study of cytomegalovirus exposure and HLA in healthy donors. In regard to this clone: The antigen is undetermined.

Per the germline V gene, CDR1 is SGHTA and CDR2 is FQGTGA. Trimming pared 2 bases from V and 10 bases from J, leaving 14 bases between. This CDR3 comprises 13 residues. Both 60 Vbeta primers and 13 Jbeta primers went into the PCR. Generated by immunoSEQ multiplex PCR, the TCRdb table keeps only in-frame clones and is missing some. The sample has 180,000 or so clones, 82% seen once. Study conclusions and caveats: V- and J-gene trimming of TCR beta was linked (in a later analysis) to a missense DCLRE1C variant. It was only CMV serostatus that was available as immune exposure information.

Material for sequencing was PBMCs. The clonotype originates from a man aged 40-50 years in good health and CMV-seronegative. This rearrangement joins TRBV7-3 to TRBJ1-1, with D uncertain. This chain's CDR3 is CASSLSNGGRAFF. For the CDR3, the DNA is TGTGCCAGCAGCTTATCGAACGGAGGTCGAGCTTTCTTT. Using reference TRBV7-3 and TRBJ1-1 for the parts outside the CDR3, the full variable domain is GAGVSQTPSNKVTEKGKYVELRCDPISGHTALYWYRQSLGQGPEFLIYFQGTGAADDSGLPNDRFFAVRPEGSVSTLKIQRTERGDSAVYLCASSLSNGGRAFFGQGTRLTVV.